The 3 T cell receptor beta chains given below trace back to one sample, sequenced in a study of beta chain features in type 1 diabetes. Study-wide points: Type 1 diabetes patients had moderately but significantly shorter TCRB CDR3s in all four CD4+ subsets.

Antigens of these TCRs are unknown. Every bit of the isolated RNA underwent reverse transcription, so sequencing read expressed TCRB transcripts. Sequenced by immunoSEQ multiplex PCR; TCRdb stores in-frame clones only, minus some. The table records 20,000 to 30,000 clones, 69% of them present only once. Specimen: Tregs from blood. The source of these receptors is a young man with type 1 diabetes.

The J gene is TRBJ2-7, the V gene TRBV28; the D is unclear. The germline V gene encodes CDR1 MDHEN and CDR2 SYDVKM. This CDR3 region has 12 residues. The V end lost 3 bases, the J end lost 0 bases, and 3 bases lay between the germline ends. Here the CDR3 DNA reads TGTGCCAGCAGTTTTAACTCCTACGAGCAGTACTTC. This translates into CASSFNSYEQYF. Combining the CDR3 with reference TRBV28 and TRBJ2-7 gives the whole variable domain DVKVTQSSRYLVKRTGEKVFLECVQDMDHENMFWYRQDPGLGLRLIYFSYDVKMKEKGDIPEGYSVSREKKERFSLILESASTNQTSMYLCASSFNSYEQYFGPGTRLTVT.

The V and J genes are TRBV2 and TRBJ2-3, with TRBD2 matching over 12 bases. V trimming: 2 bases; J trimming: 3 bases; junction bases outside the gene matches: 0. CDR3 length: 15 residues. Germline assignment: CDR1 SNHLY and CDR2 FYNNEI. CDR3 sequence reads: CASSELAGGTDTQYF. The DNA of the CDR3 is TGTGCCAGCAGTGAACTAGCGGGAGGGACAGATACGCAGTATTTT.

CDR3 bases: TGCGCCAGCAGCCCCGCCCTATCATACAATGAGCAGTTCTTC. Translated, it gives CASSPALSYNEQFF. The chain links TRBV5-1 to TRBJ2-1; D unclear. From germline, CDR1 is SGHRS and CDR2 YFSETQ. Deletions cut 4 bases from V and 4 bases from J, with 12 bases between. The CDR3 consists of 14 residues.